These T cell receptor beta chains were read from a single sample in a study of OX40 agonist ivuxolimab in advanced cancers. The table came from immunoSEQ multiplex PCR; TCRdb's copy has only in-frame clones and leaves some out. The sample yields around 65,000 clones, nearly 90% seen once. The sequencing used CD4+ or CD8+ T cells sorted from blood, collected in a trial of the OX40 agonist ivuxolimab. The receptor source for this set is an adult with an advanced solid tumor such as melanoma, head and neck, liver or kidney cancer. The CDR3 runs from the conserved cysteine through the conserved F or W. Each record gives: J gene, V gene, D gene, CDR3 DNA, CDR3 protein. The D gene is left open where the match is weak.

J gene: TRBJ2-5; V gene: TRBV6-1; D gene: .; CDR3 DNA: TGTGCCAGCAGTGTCTTAGGGGCGGGGATCCAAGAGACCCAGTACTTC; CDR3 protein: CASSVLGAGIQETQYF
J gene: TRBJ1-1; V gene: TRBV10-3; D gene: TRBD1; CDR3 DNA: TGTGCCATCACCATGGGACAGGGGTCTGAAGCTTTCTTT; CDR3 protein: CAITMGQGSEAFF
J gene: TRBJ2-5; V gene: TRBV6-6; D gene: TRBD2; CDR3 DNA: TGTGCCAGCAGTTACTTGGGACTAGCAGGGGAGACCCAGTACTTC; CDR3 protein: CASSYLGLAGETQYF
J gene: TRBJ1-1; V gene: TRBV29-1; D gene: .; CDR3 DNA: TGCAGCGTTGTTCCCGGGATGAACACTGAAGCTTTCTTT; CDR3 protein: CSVVPGMNTEAFF
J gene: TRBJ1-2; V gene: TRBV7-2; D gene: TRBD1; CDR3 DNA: TGTGCCAGCAGTCGTCAATCAGGGGGCGAAGGCTACACCTTC; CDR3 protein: CASSRQSGGEGYTF
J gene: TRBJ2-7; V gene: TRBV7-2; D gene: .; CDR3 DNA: TGTGCCAGCAGCTTAGCCCGGGCCGCAACCTACGAGCAGTACTTC; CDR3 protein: CASSLARAATYEQYF
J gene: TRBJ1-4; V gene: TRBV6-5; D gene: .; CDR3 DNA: TGTGCCAGCAGCGAGAGGGGACTAGGAGCAAAACTGTTTTTT; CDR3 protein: CASSERGLGAKLFF
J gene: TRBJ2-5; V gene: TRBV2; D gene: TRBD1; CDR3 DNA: TGTGCCAGCACTAGACAGGGAACGGGGGAGACCCAGTACTTC; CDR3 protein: CASTRQGTGETQYF
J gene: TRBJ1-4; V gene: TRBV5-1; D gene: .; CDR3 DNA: TGCGCCAGCAGCCCCGGTGGGACCAGGGGCGAGACTAATGAAAAACTGTTTTTT; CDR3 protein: CASSPGGTRGETNEKLFF
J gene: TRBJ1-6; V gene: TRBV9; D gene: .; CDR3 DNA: TGTGCCAGCAGCGGCGGAACGGGACAAACCAATTCACCCCTCCACTTT; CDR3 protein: CASSGGTGQTNSPLHF
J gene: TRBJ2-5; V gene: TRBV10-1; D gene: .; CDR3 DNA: TGCGCCAGCAGCCTGACAGGGAGGGGAGAGACCCAGTACTTC; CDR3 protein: CASSLTGRGETQYF
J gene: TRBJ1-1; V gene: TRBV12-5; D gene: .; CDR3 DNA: TGTGCTAGTGGCGCCTACCGGGACTCAGCTGAAGCTTTCTTT; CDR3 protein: CASGAYRDSAEAFF
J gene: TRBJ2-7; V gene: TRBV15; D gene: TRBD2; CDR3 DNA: TGTGCCACCAGCAGTTATAGCGGGGGGGGATCCTACGAGCAGTACTTC; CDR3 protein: CATSSYSGGGSYEQYF
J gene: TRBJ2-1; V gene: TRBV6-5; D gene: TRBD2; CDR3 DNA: TGTGCCAGCAGACTAGCGGATTCCTACAATGAGCAGTTCTTC; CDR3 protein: CASRLADSYNEQFF
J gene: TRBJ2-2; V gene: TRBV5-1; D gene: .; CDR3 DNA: TGCGCCAGCAGCTTGGCGGGGCAAAAGAGGGGGATGGACACCGGGGAGCTGTTTTTT; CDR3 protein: CASSLAGQKRGMDTGELFF
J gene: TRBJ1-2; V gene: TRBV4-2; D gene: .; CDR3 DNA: TGTGCCAGCAGCCAAGATTGGGCTGGCTACACCTTC; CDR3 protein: CASSQDWAGYTF
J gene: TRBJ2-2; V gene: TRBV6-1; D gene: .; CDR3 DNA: TGTGCCAGCAGGGTGACAGAAGCGAACACCGGGGAGCTGTTTTTT; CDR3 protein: CASRVTEANTGELFF
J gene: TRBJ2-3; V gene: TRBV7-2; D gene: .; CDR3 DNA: TGTGCCAGCAGCTCCGCTTTTGGGGCTGGTACGCAGTATTTT; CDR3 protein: CASSSAFGAGTQYF
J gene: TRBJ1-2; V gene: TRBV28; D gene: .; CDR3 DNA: TGTGCCAGCAGTTTATCATCGGCGGGGGGGGCGGGCTATGGCTACACCTTC; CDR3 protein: CASSLSSAGGAGYGYTF